This T cell receptor (beta chain) was recorded in a study of T-cell memory formation after mild COVID-19. This clonotype has more than one count but fewer than ten. CDR3 length equals 18 residues. V lost 5 bases, J lost 6 bases, and 29 bases lay in between. Germline CDR1 and CDR2: MNHEY and SVGAGI. A single record per CDR3 protein comes from TCRdb applying MiXCR to the 5' RACE reads. The table shows about 200,000 distinct CDR3 sequences, with approximately 10% occurring only once. The receptor's source is a man aged 18 to 30 who had mild COVID-19 (a few samples of this study predate the infection). Cell type and time point are not known. V is TRBV6-5 and J is TRBJ2-7; perhaps D is TRBD1 or TRBD2 (6 bases each). Sequencing used PBMCs or a T cell subset sorted from them (not recorded which). The CDR3 sequence: CASSQGRREARRVGEQYF. The CDR3, as DNA: TGTGCCAGCAGTCAGGGGCGGAGGGAAGCGCGTCGGGTGGGCGAGCAGTACTTC.